This T cell receptor (beta chain) comes out of a study of T-cell reconstitution after alpha-beta-depleted transplantation in children. Preparation of the TCRbeta library was carried out with unique molecular identifiers. TCRdb ran MiXCR on the PCR reads and lists one entry per CDR3 protein. The sample lists 200,000 to 250,000 distinct CDR3 sequences; about 12% were seen once. About this clonotype itself: Being one base from a much bigger clone, this may be a read error.

Germline CDR1 is MDHEN and CDR2 is SYDVKM. V dropped 8 bases and J dropped 0 bases, with 11 bases sitting between them. The CDR3 is 14 residues long. Source: PBMCs from the stem cell graft donor, taken from the stem cell graft. This rearrangement joins TRBV28 to TRBJ2-1, with D hard to call. The clonotype originates from a human donor who donated a stem cell graft to a child with acute lymphoblastic leukemia. This chain's CDR3 is CASRRIISYNEQFF. In nucleotides, the CDR3 is TGTGCCAGCCGTCGGATCATCTCCTACAATGAGCAGTTCTTC.